The 2 T cell receptor beta chains listed next were all sequenced from one sample in a study of beta chain features in type 1 diabetes. The authors reverse transcribed all of the isolated RNA, so sequencing captured expressed TCRB transcripts. Some clones are missing from TCRdb's copy, which holds only in-frame ones; the method was immunoSEQ multiplex PCR. This table has just over 600,000 clones, roughly a sixth appearing once. The specimen was naive CD4+ T cells from blood. Receptor source: a man between 18 and 35 years old in good health.

This rearrangement joins TRBV7-3 to TRBJ2-2; 9 bases map to TRBD2. Looked up from germline, CDR1 is SGHTA and CDR2 is FQGTGA. CDR3 length: 17 residues. V lost 1 base and J lost 5; bases outside the gene matches: 8. Here the CDR3 reads CASSLNPPSGKTGELFF. CDR3 DNA: TGTGCCAGCAGCTTAAACCCGCCTAGCGGGAAAACCGGGGAGCTGTTTTTT.

This clone was observed a few times. This rearrangement joins TRBV15 to TRBJ2-6; D gene unclear. Trimming stripped 5 bases from V and 0 bases from J, with 8 bases between. Germline assignment: CDR1 LNHNV and CDR2 YYDKDF (reference sequence). The CDR3 is 15 amino acids. The CDR3 region has the DNA TGTGCCACCAGCCCAGTAAGCTCTGGGGCCAACGTCCTGACTTTC. It codes for CATSPVSSGANVLTF.